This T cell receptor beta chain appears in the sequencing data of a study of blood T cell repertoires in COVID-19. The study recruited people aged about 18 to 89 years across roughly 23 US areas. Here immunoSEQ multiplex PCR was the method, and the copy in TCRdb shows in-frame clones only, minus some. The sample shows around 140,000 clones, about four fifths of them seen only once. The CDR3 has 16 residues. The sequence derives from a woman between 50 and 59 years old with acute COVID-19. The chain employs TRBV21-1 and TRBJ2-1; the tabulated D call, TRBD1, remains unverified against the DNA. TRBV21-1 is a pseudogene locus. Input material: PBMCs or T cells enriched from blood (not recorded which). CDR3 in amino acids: CASSNPRDRVENEQFF. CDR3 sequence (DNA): TGTGCCAGCAGCAACCCTCGGGACAGGGTAGAAAATGAGCAGTTCTTC.